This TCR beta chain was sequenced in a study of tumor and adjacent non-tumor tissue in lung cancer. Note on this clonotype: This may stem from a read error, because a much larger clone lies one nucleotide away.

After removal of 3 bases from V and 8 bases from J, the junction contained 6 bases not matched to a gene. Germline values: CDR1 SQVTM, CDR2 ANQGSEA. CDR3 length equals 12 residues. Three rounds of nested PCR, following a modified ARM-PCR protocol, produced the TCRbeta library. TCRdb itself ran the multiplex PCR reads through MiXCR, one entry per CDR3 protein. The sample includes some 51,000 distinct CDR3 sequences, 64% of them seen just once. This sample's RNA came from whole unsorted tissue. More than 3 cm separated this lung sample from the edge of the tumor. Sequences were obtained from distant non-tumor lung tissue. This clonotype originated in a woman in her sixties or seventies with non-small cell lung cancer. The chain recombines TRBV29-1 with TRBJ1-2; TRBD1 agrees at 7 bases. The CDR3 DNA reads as TGCAGCGTTGACGTAACAGGGGCCGGCTACACCTTC. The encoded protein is CSVDVTGAGYTF.